This T cell receptor (beta chain) was recovered during a study of T cell responses to AZD1222 COVID-19 vaccine. Findings and limits, study-wide: AZD1222 recipients seropositive at baseline numbered only 6 or 7. Clonal diversity was possibly underestimated, and the donors were mostly white British, with more females.

The CDR3 loop spans 18 amino acids. In germline, CDR1 is LGHNA, CDR2 YSLEER. The V end lost 0 bases, the J end lost 0 bases, and 17 bases lay between the germline ends. Sequencing was performed with immunoSEQ multiplex PCR; in TCRdb, only in-frame clones are kept and a portion is missing. This table has roughly 150,000 clones, about 90% appearing once. Points on this clone: Its antigen is not known.

The chain uses TRBV4-3 and TRBJ1-2; weak D call: TRBD1 (5 bases). This clonotype was sampled from an adult in good health. The material sequenced was peripheral blood, taken on day 0 of AZD1222 vaccination. The CDR3 sequence: CASSQEQSLTVANYGYTF. The CDR3 DNA is TGCGCCAGCAGCCAAGAGCAATCCTTGACAGTAGCTAACTATGGCTACACCTTC.